These 21 T cell receptor beta chains were sequenced from one sample in a study of beta chain features in type 1 diabetes. The isolated RNA, all of it, was reverse transcribed, so expressed TCRB transcripts were what got sequenced. Assay used: immunoSEQ multiplex PCR; TCRdb lists only in-frame clones, some missing. The sample holds under 450,000 clones; approximately 15% are singletons and the top ten take roughly 0.04%. Input material: naive CD4+ T cells from blood. These receptors all come from a man aged 25 to 40 in good health.

This clone was seen a handful of times. The genes are TRBV6-5 and TRBJ2-7; the match to TRBD2 covers 7 bases. Germline V CDR1 and CDR2: MNHEY, SVGAGI. V lost 6 bases and J lost 0; bases outside the gene matches: 8. The CDR3 has 15 residues. Here the CDR3 reads CASSSSGEISYEQYF. CDR3 DNA: TGTGCCAGCAGCTCCAGCGGGGAGATCTCCTACGAGCAGTACTTC.

V is TRBV30 and J is TRBJ2-7; no clear D gene. Germline V gene data show CDR1 as GTSNPN and CDR2 as SVGIG (reference sequence). The CDR3 runs 13 residues. Trimming cost V 3 bases and J 5 bases, with 14 bases left between them. CDR3 protein: CAWRPGSLHEQYV. CDR3 coding DNA: TGTGCCTGGAGGCCTGGATCTCTCCACGAGCAGTACGTC.

This clone was counted a few times. The chain links TRBV10-3 to TRBJ1-1, with D unclear. V gave up 0 bases and J gave up 2 bases, with 7 bases separating them. This CDR3 is 14 amino acids long. The V gene's germline CDR1 is ENHRY and CDR2 SYGVKD. Here the CDR3 DNA reads TGTGCCATCAGTGAGTCCCGGGAAAACACTGAAGCTTTCTTT. It specifies CAISESRENTEAFF.

The chain is built from TRBV4-1 and TRBJ2-2; D gene ambiguous. Trimming stripped 4 bases from V and 1 base from J, with 16 bases between. The CDR3 has 17 amino acids. Germline V CDR1 and CDR2: MGHRA, YSYEKL. CDR3 region: CASSRLDGVMNTGELFF. In DNA form, the CDR3 reads TGCGCCAGCAGCCGGCTGGATGGCGTGATGAACACCGGGGAGCTGTTTTTT.

Only a few counts were recorded for this clone. A junction boundary mismatches the germline segment, possibly from a read error. The CDR3 sequence: CVSGQETQYF. CDR3 DNA sequence: TGTGTCAGCGGGCAAGAGACCCAGTACTTC. The V gene is TRBV6-5, the J gene TRBJ2-5, with D possibly matching TRBD2 (6 bases). The CDR3 has 10 residues. Germline V gene sequence: CDR1 MNHEY, CDR2 SVGAGI.

In this sample, this clone turned up a few times. The chain joins TRBV14 to TRBJ2-7; D gene uncertain. Per the germline V gene, CDR1 is SGHDN and CDR2 is FVKESK. Trimming cost V 0 bases and J 4 bases, with 16 bases left between them. The CDR3 covers 16 residues. CDR3 coding DNA: TGTGCCAGCAGCCAAGATGTATTTCCTTCCTCATACGAGCAGTACTTC. Residues: CASSQDVFPSSYEQYF.

The DNA of the CDR3 is TGCGCCAGCAGCTTGGATGGGACAGGGCTCACTGAAGCTTTCTTT. Protein sequence: CASSLDGTGLTEAFF. This chain connects TRBV5-1 to TRBJ1-1; 9 bases fit TRBD1. The ends lost 0 bases at V and 4 bases at J; junction bases unmatched: 4. The germline CDR1 and CDR2 sequences are SGHRS and YFSETQ. The CDR3 runs 15 residues. Looking up the rest from reference TRBV5-1 and TRBJ1-1 gives the full variable domain: KAGVTQTPRYLIKTRGQQVTLSCSPISGHRSVSWYQQTPGQGLQFLFEYFSETQRNKGNFPGRFSGRQFSNSRSEMNVSTLELGDSALYLCASSLDGTGLTEAFFGQGTRLTVV.

CDR3 residues: CSARWGETQYF. The CDR3, as DNA: TGCAGTGCTAGGTGGGGGGAGACCCAGTACTTC. J is TRBJ2-5 and V is TRBV20-1; D possibly matches TRBD1 or TRBD2 (5 bases each). Trimming pared 3 bases from V and 5 bases from J, leaving 7 bases between. CDR3 length: 11 amino acids. CDR1 is DFQATT, CDR2 SNEGSKA, per germline (reference sequence).

The rearrangement links TRBV5-6 to TRBJ2-7; 7 bases fit TRBD1. Losses at the gene ends were 4 bases for V and 2 bases for J; bases not matched to a gene: 3. Germline V gene data show CDR1 as SGHDT and CDR2 as YYEEEE. The CDR3 is made up of 13 amino acids. In DNA form, the CDR3 reads TGTGCCAGCAGCCGGGACAGCGCCTACGAGCAGTACGTC. It translates to CASSRDSAYEQYV.

J is TRBJ1-1 and V is TRBV29-1, with TRBD1 as a possible D gene (5 bases). V gave up 3 bases and J gave up 5 bases, with 19 bases separating them. This CDR3 is built from 15 residues. Germline values: CDR1 SQVTM, CDR2 ANQGSEA. The chain's CDR3 is CSVELPGRFQTEAFF. CDR3 DNA: TGCAGCGTTGAGTTGCCAGGGCGGTTTCAAACTGAAGCTTTCTTT.

V usage is TRBV15 and J usage is TRBJ2-7; a weak D match, TRBD2 (6 bases). In germline, CDR1 is LNHNV, CDR2 YYDKDF (reference sequence). V was shortened by 2 bases and J by 3 bases, with 20 bases between the two germline ends. This CDR3 has 17 residues. CDR3 DNA: TGTGCCACCAGCAGATCTACCTATCGGGACTGGCGCTACGAGCAGTACTTC. Protein sequence: CATSRSTYRDWRYEQYF.

This clone was seen only a few times. V usage is TRBV6-6 and J usage is TRBJ2-1; no clear D. The CDR3 runs to 14 residues. V was cut by 0 bases and J by 7 bases, with 10 bases left in between. In germline, CDR1 is MNHNY, CDR2 SVGAGI (reference sequence). DNA for the CDR3: TGTGCCAGCAGTTACTCGTCGCCGGGTAATGAGCAGTTCTTC. Translated, it gives CASSYSSPGNEQFF.

This clone was recorded a few times. The rearrangement uses TRBV30 and TRBJ2-2, with 7 bases aligning to TRBD2. V was pared by 4 bases and J by 5 bases, with 7 bases of the junction left unmatched. Germline assignment: CDR1 GTSNPN and CDR2 SVGIG (reference sequence). The CDR3 has 14 amino acids. DNA of the CDR3: TGTGCCTGGACCCCGGCCGGGGGGACCGGGGAGCTGTTTTTT. Translating it yields CAWTPAGGTGELFF.

V and J are TRBV19 and TRBJ2-1; weak D call: TRBD1 (5 bases). Trimming left V 3 bases short and J 7 bases short, with 16 bases between. The CDR3 has 15 residues. CDR1 LNHDA and CDR2 SQIVND come from the germline V gene (reference sequence). CDR3 DNA sequence: TGTGCCAGTAGTATTGGACAACCAGGCCCGAATGAGCAGTTCTTC. It specifies CASSIGQPGPNEQFF. Supplemented by reference TRBV19 and TRBJ2-1, the full variable domain reads DGGITQSPKYLFRKEGQNVTLSCEQNLNHDAMYWYRQDPGQGLRLIYYSQIVNDFQKGDIAEGYSVSREKKESFPLTVTSAQKNPTAFYLCASSIGQPGPNEQFFGPGTRLTVL.

The chain has TRBV15 and TRBJ2-2, with D possibly matching TRBD1 (6 bases). V lost 8 bases and J 1 base, leaving 17 bases between the germline ends. The length of the CDR3 is 16 residues. Germline assignment: CDR1 LNHNV and CDR2 YYDKDF (reference sequence). The CDR3 is CATEGKGHENTGELFF. CDR3 in DNA: TGTGCCACCGAAGGGAAGGGACATGAGAACACCGGGGAGCTGTTTTTT.

This clone appeared a few times. The V call is TRBV6-6, the J call TRBJ2-7; TRBD2 matches at 11 bases. The CDR3 contains 14 residues. CDR1 and CDR2 from the germline V gene are MNHNY and SVGAGI (reference sequence). J lost 5 bases, V lost 2 bases, and 2 bases had no gene match. The CDR3 region is CASSYRGLADEQYV. CDR3 bases: TGTGCCAGCAGTTACCGGGGACTAGCGGACGAGCAGTACGTC.

The chain has TRBV30 and TRBJ1-1; no clear D. V lost 2 bases and J lost 6, with 16 bases in between. CDR1 and CDR2 (germline): GTSNPN, SVGIG (reference sequence). This CDR3 spans 14 amino acids. The CDR3 bases are TGTGCCTGGAGTATGGGCAGGTTCTACGCTGAAGCTTTCTTT. Its protein product is CAWSMGRFYAEAFF.

The chain employs TRBV7-2 and TRBJ2-1; 13 bases align to TRBD2. V shed 8 bases, J shed 7 bases, and the junction held 8 bases outside the gene matches. Germline V CDR1 and CDR2: SGHTA, FQGNSA. The CDR3 runs 15 residues. The CDR3, as DNA: TGTGCCAGCGGGGGGTGGACTAGCGGGAGTAATGAGCAGTTCTTC. As protein: CASGGWTSGSNEQFF.

V gene TRBV5-1 combines with J gene TRBJ2-1; TRBD1 might be the D (6 bases). CDR3 length: 16 residues. Trimming took off 0 bases at V and 0 bases at J, with 10 bases between the two ends. Germline V gives CDR1 SGHRS, CDR2 YFSETQ. CDR3 loop: CASSLAGHLSYNEQFF. The DNA of the CDR3 is TGCGCCAGCAGCTTGGCGGGACACCTCTCCTACAATGAGCAGTTCTTC.

V gene TRBV20-1 combines with J gene TRBJ1-1; D gene uncertain. CDR3 length: 11 amino acids. V lost 6 bases and J 11 bases, leaving 16 bases between the germline ends. Germline CDR1 and CDR2: DFQATT and SNEGSKA (reference sequence). This CDR3 is CSAWTAPSAFF. Written as DNA, the CDR3 is TGCAGTGCGTGGACGGCCCCGAGTGCTTTCTTT.

This clone was seen ten or more times. This rearrangement joins TRBV29-1 to TRBJ2-4; tentative D call: TRBD2 (6 bases). Germline V CDR1 and CDR2: SQVTM, ANQGSEA. V was clipped by 7 bases and J by 5 bases, with 24 bases between them. The CDR3 is made up of 16 amino acids. The CDR3 here is CSARLEGLGSQNIQYF. CDR3 DNA: TGCAGCGCACGCCTGGAGGGCCTCGGTAGCCAAAACATTCAGTACTTC.